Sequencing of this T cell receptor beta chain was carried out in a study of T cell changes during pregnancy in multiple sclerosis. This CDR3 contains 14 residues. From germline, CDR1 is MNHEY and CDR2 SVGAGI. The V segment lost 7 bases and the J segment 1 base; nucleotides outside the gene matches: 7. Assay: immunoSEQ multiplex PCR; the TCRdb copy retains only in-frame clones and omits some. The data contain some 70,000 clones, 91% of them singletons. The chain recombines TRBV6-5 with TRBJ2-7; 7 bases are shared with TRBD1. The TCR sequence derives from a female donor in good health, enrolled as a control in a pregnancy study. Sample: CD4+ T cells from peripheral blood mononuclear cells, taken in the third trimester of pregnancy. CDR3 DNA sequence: TGTGCCAGCACAATTCGGACAGGTTCCTACGAGCAGTACTTC. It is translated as CASTIRTGSYEQYF.